The rows below give T cell receptor beta chains drawn from one sample of a study of T-cell memory formation after mild COVID-19. Each CDR3 protein gets one entry after TCRdb re-called the 5' RACE reads with MiXCR. This table has approximately 100,000 distinct CDR3 sequences, 8.5% to 14% appearing once. Sequences were obtained from PBMCs or a T cell subset sorted from them (not recorded which). All receptors come from a man in his late teens or twenties who had mild COVID-19 (a few samples of this study predate the infection). Cell type and time point are not known. The CDR3 runs from the conserved cysteine through the conserved F or W. A D gene is named only where the DNA matches it firmly. Some rows mark clone size as missing; the rest say once, few, many or name a class of expanded clone.

j_call: TRBJ2-5
d_call: NA
clone_size: NA
v_call: TRBV5-1
cdr3_aa: CASSSGPGETQYF
cdr3_nt: TGCGCCAGCAGCTCGGGACCCGGGGAGACCCAGTACTTC

j_call: TRBJ2-3
d_call: NA
clone_size: NA
v_call: TRBV11-1
cdr3_aa: CASSLVTASTDTQYF
cdr3_nt: TGTGCCAGCAGCTTAGTAACGGCTAGCACAGATACGCAGTATTTT

j_call: TRBJ2-6
d_call: NA
clone_size: NA
v_call: TRBV20-1
cdr3_aa: CSATSGANVLTF
cdr3_nt: TGCAGTGCTACGTCTGGGGCCAACGTCCTGACTTTC

j_call: TRBJ2-1
d_call: TRBD1
clone_size: medium-sized
v_call: TRBV29-1
cdr3_aa: CSVEGGDREDNEQFF
cdr3_nt: TGCAGCGTTGAAGGGGGGGACAGGGAAGACAATGAGCAGTTCTTC

j_call: TRBJ1-2
d_call: NA
clone_size: NA
v_call: TRBV7-2
cdr3_aa: CASSLEAGPLAYGYTF
cdr3_nt: TGTGCCAGCAGCTTAGAAGCAGGGCCCCTAGCCTATGGCTACACCTTC

j_call: TRBJ2-5
d_call: NA
clone_size: few
v_call: TRBV5-1
cdr3_aa: CASSFQDNYQETQYF
cdr3_nt: TGCGCCAGCAGCTTTCAGGACAACTACCAAGAGACCCAGTACTTC

j_call: TRBJ2-5
d_call: TRBD1
clone_size: many
v_call: TRBV6-5
cdr3_aa: CASTPLRGTGGFEETQYF
cdr3_nt: TGTGCCAGCACCCCACTACGTGGGACAGGGGGCTTCGAAGAGACCCAGTACTTC

j_call: TRBJ1-1
d_call: TRBD1
clone_size: NA
v_call: TRBV10-3
cdr3_aa: CAIKSGRGLRGTEAFF
cdr3_nt: TGTGCCATCAAGTCCGGCAGGGGGCTAAGGGGGACTGAAGCTTTCTTT

j_call: TRBJ1-1
d_call: NA
clone_size: NA
v_call: TRBV29-1
cdr3_aa: CSVEDYRDEAFF
cdr3_nt: TGCAGCGTGGAAGATTACAGGGATGAAGCTTTCTTT

j_call: TRBJ2-5
d_call: TRBD2
clone_size: few
v_call: TRBV7-2
cdr3_aa: CASSSFRGLAETQYF
cdr3_nt: TGTGCCAGCAGCTCATTCCGCGGACTAGCCGAGACCCAGTACTTC

j_call: TRBJ1-1
d_call: TRBD1
clone_size: NA
v_call: TRBV29-1
cdr3_aa: CSVTDRGAEAFF
cdr3_nt: TGCAGCGTTACGGACAGGGGCGCTGAAGCTTTCTTT

j_call: TRBJ2-5
d_call: TRBD2
clone_size: many
v_call: TRBV7-3
cdr3_aa: CASSTGTSGGAEETQYF
cdr3_nt: TGTGCCAGCAGCACCGGGACTAGCGGGGGGGCCGAGGAGACCCAGTACTTC

j_call: TRBJ2-3
d_call: NA
clone_size: NA
v_call: TRBV3-1
cdr3_aa: CASSPIRGAIDTQYF
cdr3_nt: TGTGCCAGCAGTCCGATACGGGGGGCGATAGATACGCAGTATTTT

j_call: TRBJ2-3
d_call: TRBD2
clone_size: NA
v_call: TRBV5-1
cdr3_aa: CASSLVLAGGQDTQYF
cdr3_nt: TGCGCCAGCAGCTTGGTCCTAGCGGGGGGGCAAGATACGCAGTATTTT

j_call: TRBJ1-1
d_call: NA
clone_size: NA
v_call: TRBV9
cdr3_aa: CASSVGGLTEAFF
cdr3_nt: TGTGCCAGCAGCGTAGGGGGACTCACTGAAGCTTTCTTT

j_call: TRBJ1-6
d_call: NA
clone_size: NA
v_call: TRBV7-3
cdr3_aa: CASSFKGSYNSPLHF
cdr3_nt: TGTGCCAGCAGCTTCAAGGGGTCGTATAATTCACCCCTCCACTTT

j_call: TRBJ1-1
d_call: NA
clone_size: few
v_call: TRBV7-2
cdr3_aa: CASTARIGMNTEAFF
cdr3_nt: TGTGCCAGCACCGCCCGGATTGGGATGAACACTGAAGCTTTCTTT

j_call: TRBJ2-3
d_call: NA
clone_size: many
v_call: TRBV28
cdr3_aa: CASSLGWISTDTQYF
cdr3_nt: TGTGCCAGCAGTTTAGGGTGGATTAGCACAGATACGCAGTATTTT

j_call: TRBJ2-4
d_call: NA
clone_size: NA
v_call: TRBV5-6
cdr3_aa: CASSPGPNIQYF
cdr3_nt: TGTGCCAGCAGCCCGGGACCTAACATTCAGTACTTC

j_call: TRBJ1-1
d_call: NA
clone_size: NA
v_call: TRBV27
cdr3_aa: CASSFNTGNTEAFF
cdr3_nt: TGTGCCAGCAGTTTTAATACGGGGAACACTGAAGCTTTCTTT

j_call: TRBJ1-6
d_call: NA
clone_size: NA
v_call: TRBV15
cdr3_aa: CATSPRDGIDSPLHF
cdr3_nt: TGTGCCACCAGCCCCCGGGACGGAATAGATTCACCCCTCCACTTT

j_call: TRBJ2-4
d_call: NA
clone_size: many
v_call: TRBV25-1
cdr3_aa: CASRRAAKVYF
cdr3_nt: TGTGCCAGCAGAAGGGCCGCAAAAGTCTACTTC

j_call: TRBJ2-7
d_call: TRBD2
clone_size: few
v_call: TRBV11-2
cdr3_aa: CASSFGSGVYEQYF
cdr3_nt: TGTGCCAGCAGCTTCGGCAGCGGGGTCTACGAGCAGTACTTC

j_call: TRBJ2-1
d_call: TRBD2
clone_size: NA
v_call: TRBV2
cdr3_aa: CASTIGLAGGYNEQFF
cdr3_nt: TGTGCCAGCACCATCGGACTAGCGGGGGGCTACAATGAGCAGTTCTTC

j_call: TRBJ2-1
d_call: TRBD2
clone_size: few
v_call: TRBV11-2
cdr3_aa: CASSPRLAGEQFF
cdr3_nt: TGTGCCAGCAGCCCTCGCCTAGCGGGGGAGCAGTTCTTC

j_call: TRBJ1-1
d_call: NA
clone_size: NA
v_call: TRBV5-4
cdr3_aa: CASSLAWGSGTEAFF
cdr3_nt: TGTGCCAGCAGCTTGGCTTGGGGATCCGGGACTGAAGCTTTCTTT

j_call: TRBJ1-5
d_call: NA
clone_size: NA
v_call: TRBV6-5
cdr3_aa: CASSYSSSNQPQHF
cdr3_nt: TGTGCCAGCAGTTACTCGAGTAGCAATCAGCCCCAGCATTTT

j_call: TRBJ2-3
d_call: TRBD2
clone_size: NA
v_call: TRBV9
cdr3_aa: CASSVRLAGVPDTQYF
cdr3_nt: TGTGCCAGCAGCGTCCGTTTAGCGGGGGTACCAGATACGCAGTATTTT

j_call: TRBJ2-3
d_call: TRBD2
clone_size: NA
v_call: TRBV4-1
cdr3_aa: CASSQITSGGTNTDTQYF
cdr3_nt: TGCGCCAGCAGCCAAATAACTAGCGGGGGGACAAACACAGATACGCAGTATTTT

j_call: TRBJ1-1
d_call: NA
clone_size: NA
v_call: TRBV29-1
cdr3_aa: CSYGQFTEAFF
cdr3_nt: TGCAGCTACGGACAGTTCACTGAAGCTTTCTTT

j_call: TRBJ2-3
d_call: NA
clone_size: many
v_call: TRBV27
cdr3_aa: CASMALAKPDTQYF
cdr3_nt: TGTGCCAGCATGGCCCTAGCGAAGCCAGATACGCAGTATTTT